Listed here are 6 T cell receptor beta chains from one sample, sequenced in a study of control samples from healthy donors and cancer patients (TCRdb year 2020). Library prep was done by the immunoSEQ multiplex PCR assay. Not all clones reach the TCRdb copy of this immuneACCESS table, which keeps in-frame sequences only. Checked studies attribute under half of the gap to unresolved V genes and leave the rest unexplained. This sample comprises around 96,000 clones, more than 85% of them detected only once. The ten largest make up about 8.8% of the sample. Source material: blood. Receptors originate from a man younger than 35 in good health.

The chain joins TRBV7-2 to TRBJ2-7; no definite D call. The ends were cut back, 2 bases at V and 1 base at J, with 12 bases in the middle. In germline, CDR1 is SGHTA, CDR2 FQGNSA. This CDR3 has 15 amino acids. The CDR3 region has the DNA TGTGCCAGCAGCTTATCTAGGTCCCCGTCCTACGAGCAGTACTTC. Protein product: CASSLSRSPSYEQYF.

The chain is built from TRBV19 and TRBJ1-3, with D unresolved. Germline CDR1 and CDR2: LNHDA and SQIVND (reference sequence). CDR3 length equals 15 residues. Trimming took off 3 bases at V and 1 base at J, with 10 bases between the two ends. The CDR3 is CASSMGGLSGNTIYF. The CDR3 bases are TGTGCCAGTAGTATGGGTGGGCTATCTGGAAACACCATATATTTT.

The CDR3 region is CASGHRGFSPLHF. CDR3 sequence (DNA): TGTGCCAGCGGTCACAGGGGATTTTCACCCCTCCACTTT. The chain couples TRBV27 to TRBJ1-6; TRBD1 aligns across 7 bases. Germline V gives CDR1 MNHEY, CDR2 SMNVEV (reference sequence). V shed 8 bases, J shed 9 bases, and the junction held 7 bases outside the gene matches. The CDR3 spans 13 residues.

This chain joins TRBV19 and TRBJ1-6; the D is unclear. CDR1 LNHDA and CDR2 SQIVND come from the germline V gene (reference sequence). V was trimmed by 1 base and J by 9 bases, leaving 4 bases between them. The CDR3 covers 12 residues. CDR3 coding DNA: TGTGCCAGTAGTATAGGCGCTTCACCCCTCCACTTT. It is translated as CASSIGASPLHF.

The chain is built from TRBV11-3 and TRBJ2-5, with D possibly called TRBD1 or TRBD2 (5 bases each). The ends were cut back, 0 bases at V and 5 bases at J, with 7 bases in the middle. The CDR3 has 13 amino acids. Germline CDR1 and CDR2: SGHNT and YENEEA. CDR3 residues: CASSLDGTETQYF. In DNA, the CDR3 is TGTGCCAGCAGCTTAGATGGGACGGAGACCCAGTACTTC. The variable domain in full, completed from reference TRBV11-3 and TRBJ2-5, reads EAGVVQSPRYKIIEKKQPVAFWCNPISGHNTLYWYLQNLGQGPELLIRYENEEAVDDSQLPKDRFSAERLKGVDSTLKIQPAELGDSAVYLCASSLDGTETQYFGPGTRLLVL.

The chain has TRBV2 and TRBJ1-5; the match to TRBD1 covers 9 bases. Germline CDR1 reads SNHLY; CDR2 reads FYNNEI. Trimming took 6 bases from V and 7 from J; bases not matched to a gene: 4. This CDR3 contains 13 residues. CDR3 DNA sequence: TGTGCCAGCAGAAGGACAGGGGACCAGCCCCAGCATTTT. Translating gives CASRRTGDQPQHF. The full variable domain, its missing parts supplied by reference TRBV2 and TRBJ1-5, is EPEVTQTPSHQVTQMGQEVILRCVPISNHLYFYWYRQILGQKVEFLVSFYNNEISEKSEIFDDQFSVERPDGSNFTLKIRSTKLEDSAMYFCASRRTGDQPQHFGDGTRLSIL.